A few counts support the clone carrying this TCR beta chain. Its target is not known. The V segment lost 1 base and the J segment 2 bases; nucleotides outside the gene matches: 8. Germline V gene data show CDR1 as DFQATT and CDR2 as SNEGSKA (reference sequence). The CDR3 totals 15 residues. This sample is part of a study of post-analysis software for immune sequencing data. The authors incorporated unique molecular identifiers into the TCR beta cDNA libraries. Each batch of roughly 0.9 to 11 million T cells produced a few hundred thousand cDNA molecules. TCRdb re-called the PCR reads with MiXCR, one entry per CDR3 protein. Altogether roughly 400,000 distinct CDR3 sequences are present, approximately 38% being singletons, with the ten largest covering 7.6%. Notes on the study in general: By F measure, samples from a shared preparation batch strongly co-clustered. Compared with controls, patients had more of about five TRBV segments, including TRBV5-6, TRBV5-1 and TRBV20-1.

The chain uses TRBV20-1 and TRBJ2-7; 7 positions match TRBD2. The sequence was obtained from a girl aged 2-9 years with multiple sclerosis. The sequenced material came from blood. The CDR3 coding sequence is TGCAGTGCTAGAGCGGCTAGCGGAACCCCCTACGAGCAGTACTTC. Encoded protein: CSARAASGTPYEQYF.